Below are 30 T cell receptor beta chains sequenced from a single sample in a study of blood T cell repertoires in COVID-19 (dated by TCRdb to 2018 to 2020). The library was produced with the immunoSEQ multiplex PCR assay. The source is immuneACCESS, and TCRdb retained only in-frame sequences with V and J called. Part of the clones is not carried over; for the studies checked, unresolved V genes explain less than half of this, and the remainder is unexplained. A total of 150,000 to 200,000 clones appear in this sample, less than 90% of them only once. Roughly 24% of the sample lies in the top ten. Sequenced input: peripheral blood. These receptors were collected from a man between 60 and 75 years old with acute or convalescent COVID-19.

The J gene is TRBJ1-1, the V gene TRBV5-1; TRBD1 might be the D (5 bases). In germline, CDR1 is SGHRS, CDR2 YFSETQ. With 1 base removed from V and 3 bases from J, the gap between germline ends came to 13 bases. This CDR3 spans 15 amino acids. In DNA form, the CDR3 reads TGCGCCAGCAGCTTGACAGGAGATACCTACACTGAAGCTTTCTTT. Protein: CASSLTGDTYTEAFF.

In its sample, this clone was seen once. The V call is TRBV19, the J call TRBJ1-5, with no clear D. V lost 6 bases to trimming and J lost 0 bases, with 15 bases between them. The CDR3 runs to 16 residues. The germline V gene has CDR1 LNHDA and CDR2 SQIVND (reference sequence). The CDR3 reads CASRNPLAISNQPQHF. DNA of the CDR3: TGTGCCAGTAGGAATCCCCTGGCCATTAGCAATCAGCCCCAGCATTTT.

The chain uses TRBV19 and TRBJ2-4; TRBD1 agrees at 7 bases. The CDR3 sequence is 14 residues long. The junction had 9 bases not matched to a gene; V was cut back by 5 bases and J by 8 bases. Per the germline V gene, CDR1 is LNHDA and CDR2 is SQIVND (reference sequence). This CDR3 reads CASSAVTGWDIQYF. CDR3 bases: TGTGCCAGTAGTGCCGTGACAGGGTGGGACATTCAGTACTTC.

The V call is TRBV30, the J call TRBJ1-6; D uncertain. This CDR3 comprises 14 residues. The germline V gene encodes CDR1 GTSNPN and CDR2 SVGIG (reference sequence). V was shortened by 0 bases and J by 3 bases, with 6 bases between the two germline ends. The CDR3 loop reads CAWSVNSYNSPLHF. The CDR3 coding sequence is TGTGCCTGGAGTGTTAACAGCTATAATTCACCCCTCCACTTT.

The chain joins TRBV4-2 to TRBJ1-6, with 7 bases lining up with TRBD1. Germline trimming cut 1 base from V and 6 bases from J; bases unmatched to any gene: 3. Germline CDR1 LGHNA, CDR2 YNFKEQ. There are 15 residues in the CDR3. The CDR3 nucleotides are TGTGCCAGCAGCCAAGCGACAGGGCTTAATTCACCCCTCCACTTT. Amino acids: CASSQATGLNSPLHF.

The chain links TRBV29-1 to TRBJ1-2; D is unresolved. This CDR3 spans 11 amino acids. Trimming removed 7 bases at V and 4 bases at J, with 10 bases between. CDR1 is SQVTM, CDR2 ANQGSEA, per germline. CDR3 protein: CSAIRSYGYTF. CDR3 sequence (DNA): TGCAGCGCCATACGGAGCTATGGCTACACCTTC. The variable domain in full, completed from reference TRBV29-1 and TRBJ1-2, reads SAVISQKPSRDICQRGTSLTIQCQVDSQVTMMFWYRQQPGQSLTLIATANQGSEATYESGFVIDKFPISRPNLTFSTLTVSNMSPEDSSIYLCSAIRSYGYTFGSGTRLTVV.

The chain joins TRBV30 to TRBJ2-2; no reliable D call. Germline V gene sequence: CDR1 GTSNPN, CDR2 SVGIG (reference sequence). The CDR3 runs 15 residues. Between the trimmed V and J ends, which lost 3 bases and 5 bases, there was a span of 16 bases. CDR3 sequence: CAWSGGLPVTGELFF. CDR3 in DNA: TGTGCCTGGAGCGGCGGATTACCCGTAACCGGGGAGCTGTTTTTT.

The chain uses TRBV7-9 and TRBJ1-1; the match to TRBD1 covers 7 bases. The CDR3 totals 11 residues. V was pared by 8 bases and J by 4 bases, with 1 base of the junction left unmatched. Germline loops: CDR1 SEHNR, CDR2 FQNEAQ (reference sequence). CDR3 coding DNA: TGTGCCAGCCACAGGGGCACTGAAGCTTTCTTT. Protein product: CASHRGTEAFF.

The chain combines TRBV27 with TRBJ2-7, with D maybe TRBD1 (6 bases). From germline, CDR1 is MNHEY and CDR2 SMNVEV (reference sequence). V gave up 6 bases and J gave up 2 bases, with 11 bases separating them. The CDR3 sequence is 13 residues long. The CDR3 here is CASSHDRTYEQYF. CDR3 bases: TGTGCCAGCAGCCATGACAGGACCTACGAGCAGTACTTC.

This clone has a single count. This chain connects TRBV5-8 to TRBJ1-1, with D possibly TRBD1 on 6 matching bases. CDR1 is SGHTS, CDR2 YDEGEE, per germline. V shed 4 bases and J shed 4 bases, with 17 bases lying between them. The CDR3 sequence is 15 residues long. CDR3 residues: CASSHGYRERTEAFF. The CDR3 region has the DNA TGTGCCAGCAGCCATGGATACAGGGAGCGCACTGAAGCTTTCTTT.

This sequence joins TRBV7-2 and TRBJ2-3; D possibly corresponds to TRBD2 (6 bases). Per the germline V gene, CDR1 is SGHTA and CDR2 is FQGNSA. The germline V and J ends were trimmed by 5 bases and 0 bases, with 15 bases remaining between them. The CDR3 runs 16 residues. CDR3 loop: CASSPGTYSSTDTQYF. CDR3 nucleotide sequence: TGTGCCAGCAGCCCGGGGACTTACTCTAGCACAGATACGCAGTATTTT. The variable domain in full, completed from reference TRBV7-2 and TRBJ2-3, reads GAGVSQSPSNKVTEKGKDVELRCDPISGHTALYWYRQSLGQGLEFLIYFQGNSAPDKSGLPSDRFSAERTGGSVSTLTIQRTQQEDSAVYLCASSPGTYSSTDTQYFGPGTRLTVL.

The gene calls are TRBV27 and TRBJ1-1, with 8 bases matching TRBD1. Germline V gives CDR1 MNHEY, CDR2 SMNVEV (reference sequence). Trimming took 6 bases from V and 1 from J; bases not matched to a gene: 10. This CDR3 spans 16 amino acids. CDR3 DNA sequence: TGTGCCAGCAGATCCGGGACAGGTAACCCGAACACTGAAGCTTTCTTT. Protein sequence: CASRSGTGNPNTEAFF.

V and J are TRBV11-2 and TRBJ1-2, with D tentatively TRBD1 (6 bases). Between the trimmed V and J ends, which lost 6 bases and 5 bases, there was a span of 13 bases. From germline, CDR1 is SGHAT and CDR2 FQNNGV. The CDR3 loop spans 13 amino acids. The chain's CDR3 is CASSYNREYGYTF. CDR3 DNA sequence: TGTGCCAGCAGTTATAACAGGGAATATGGCTACACCTTC.

The chain carries TRBV5-4 and TRBJ2-3; 7 bases match TRBD2. V shed 4 bases, J shed 2 bases, and the junction held 7 bases outside the gene matches. The CDR3 covers 15 residues. Germline CDR1 and CDR2: SGHNT and YYREEE (reference sequence). The CDR3 protein is CASSDRTRATDTQYF. Here the CDR3 DNA reads TGTGCCAGCAGCGACCGGACTAGAGCCACAGATACGCAGTATTTT.

The rearrangement joins TRBV7-9 to TRBJ1-3; D is perhaps TRBD1 (6 bases). CDR1 SEHNR and CDR2 FQNEAQ come from the germline V gene (reference sequence). The CDR3 is made up of 17 amino acids. Trimming took 1 base from V and 1 from J, leaving 14 bases between them. CDR3 sequence reads: CASSLGTTGGSGNTIYF. Here the CDR3 DNA reads TGTGCCAGCAGCTTAGGGACGACAGGTGGATCTGGAAACACCATATATTTT.

The chain recombines TRBV15 with TRBJ2-7; 8 bases line up with TRBD2. The V gene's germline CDR1 is LNHNV and CDR2 YYDKDF (reference sequence). CDR3 size: 14 residues. Unmatched junction bases numbered 4, after V lost 3 bases and J lost 3 bases. CDR3 in DNA: TGTGCCACCAGCAGTCCTAGCGGGTACTACGAGCAGTACTTC. It encodes CATSSPSGYYEQYF.

V gene TRBV18 combines with J gene TRBJ2-1; TRBD1 matches 9 bases. V lost 6 bases, J lost 7 bases, and 4 bases stayed unmatched. This CDR3 contains 13 residues. Germline CDR1 and CDR2: KGHSH and LQKENI. CDR3 bases: TGTGCCAGCTCGCGGGACAGGGAGAATGAGCAGTTCTTC. Its translation is CASSRDRENEQFF.

As to this clone: At one end the junction does not follow the germline gene, possibly because of a read error. This chain links TRBV10-3 with TRBJ2-2; 10 nucleotides line up with TRBD2. Germline V gene sequence: CDR1 ENHRY, CDR2 SYGVKD. The CDR3 totals 17 residues. CDR3 loop: CAISGGTSGEDTGELFF. Written as DNA, the CDR3 is TGTGCCATCAGTGGGGGCACTAGCGGGGAAGACACCGGCGAGCTGTTTTTT.

The CDR3 DNA reads TGTGCCAGCAGTCGGCGGGGGAGACAAGAGACCCAGTACTTC. It specifies CASSRRGRQETQYF. V gene TRBV27 combines with J gene TRBJ2-5; 7 nucleotides agree with TRBD2. With 5 bases clipped from V and 2 bases from J, the junction kept 5 bases outside the gene matches. CDR3 length equals 14 residues. Germline-derived CDR1 and CDR2 are MNHEY and SMNVEV (reference sequence).

V and J are TRBV7-3 and TRBJ1-2; 8 bases are a match to TRBD1. V was pared by 5 bases and J by 8 bases, with 16 bases of the junction left unmatched. Looked up from germline, CDR1 is SGHTA and CDR2 is FQGTGA. This CDR3 comprises 16 residues. The CDR3 DNA reads TGTGCCAGCAGCCAAAAATGCAGGGGGCCCGCGTGGGGCTACACCTTC. It encodes CASSQKCRGPAWGYTF.

The rearrangement joins TRBV7-3 to TRBJ1-1; unclear D gene. The CDR3 has 13 amino acids. The ends were cut back, 3 bases at V and 4 bases at J, with 9 bases in the middle. The germline gives CDR1 SGHTA, CDR2 FQGTGA. The CDR3 here is CASSFGPGTEAFF. CDR3 bases: TGTGCCAGCAGCTTCGGCCCAGGCACTGAAGCTTTCTTT.

The rearrangement uses TRBV19 and TRBJ1-1; possibly TRBD1 for D (5 bases). Trimming removed 7 bases from V and 6 bases from J, with 21 bases in between. Germline CDR1 is LNHDA and CDR2 is SQIVND (reference sequence). This CDR3 has 15 amino acids. This chain's CDR3 is CASITGGASSAEAFF. CDR3 sequence (DNA): TGTGCCAGTATCACAGGAGGGGCCTCATCCGCTGAAGCTTTCTTT.

The genes are TRBV15 and TRBJ1-2; 10 bases agree with TRBD1. The CDR3 runs 15 residues. V was clipped by 4 bases and J by 3 bases; unmatched bases: 5. Germline CDR1 reads LNHNV; CDR2 reads YYDKDF (reference sequence). The CDR3 loop reads CATSIRQGAHYGYTF. CDR3 in DNA: TGTGCCACCAGCATTCGACAGGGGGCACACTATGGCTACACCTTC.

This clone was seen more than once but under ten times. The CDR3, as DNA: TGTGCCAGCAGTGAAGTAGGCAGGGGGCGGCAGTACAATGAGCAGTTCTTC. Amino acids: CASSEVGRGRQYNEQFF. This chain links TRBV2 with TRBJ2-1; 8 positions agree with TRBD1. This CDR3 has 17 residues. The J segment lost 4 bases and the V segment lost 1 base, leaving 9 bases of the junction unmatched. Per germline, CDR1 SNHLY and CDR2 FYNNEI.

This chain uses TRBV7-2 with TRBJ1-3, with TRBD1 identical over 10 bases. CDR3 size: 15 residues. The germline V gene encodes CDR1 SGHTA and CDR2 FQGNSA. With V trimmed by 5 bases and J by 3 bases, 4 bases remained unmatched. The CDR3 DNA sequence: TGTGCCAGCAGCGCGGGACAGGGGTTTGGAAACACCATATATTTT. It encodes CASSAGQGFGNTIYF.

This clone was picked up one time. The rearrangement links TRBV6-5 to TRBJ2-7; D is ambiguous. The CDR3 runs to 13 residues. Germline assignment: CDR1 MNHEY and CDR2 SVGAGI. V shed 6 bases and J shed 3 bases, with 12 bases lying between them. CDR3 protein: CASSDTFLYEQYV. The CDR3 DNA reads TGTGCCAGCAGCGACACGTTCCTCTACGAGCAGTACGTC.

The chain combines TRBV2 with TRBJ1-4, with 11 bases fitting TRBD1. This CDR3 has 14 amino acids. The V and J ends lost 7 bases and 7 bases, in that order; junction bases with no gene match: 5. Germline V gene sequence: CDR1 SNHLY, CDR2 FYNNEI. CDR3 bases: TGTGCCAGCATTGGACAGGGGGCTGCTGAAAAACTGTTTTTT. Protein: CASIGQGAAEKLFF.

This sequence joins TRBV12-3 or TRBV12-4 and TRBJ2-5; no reliable D call. CDR3 length: 12 residues. V lost 6 bases to trimming and J lost 4 bases, with 9 bases between them. CDR3 nucleotide sequence: TGTGCCAGCAGCTATGGGCCAGAGACCCAGTACTTC. It codes for CASSYGPETQYF.

The rearrangement uses TRBV9 and TRBJ1-4, with no clear D. The germline V gene has CDR1 SGDLS and CDR2 YYNGEE. CDR3 length equals 15 residues. Trimming took 0 bases from V and 2 from J, leaving 8 bases between them. Here the CDR3 DNA reads TGTGCCAGCAGCGTAGACCCGGGTACTAATGAAAAACTGTTTTTT. It is translated as CASSVDPGTNEKLFF.

The chain is built from TRBV24-1 and TRBJ1-2; TRBD1 is a possible D gene (6 bases). This CDR3 has 15 amino acids. V was clipped by 2 bases and J by 4 bases, with 13 bases between them. Germline assignment: CDR1 KGHDR and CDR2 SFDVKD. Written as DNA, the CDR3 is TGTGCCACCAGTGATTCGGGACACTCACTCTATGGCTACACCTTC. Its protein is CATSDSGHSLYGYTF.